A single sample is the source of the 29 T cell receptor beta chains below, sequenced in a study of T-cell memory formation after mild COVID-19. In TCRdb, the 5' RACE reads were re-called with MiXCR into one record per CDR3 protein. The sample has under 450,000 distinct CDR3 sequences, 20% to 25% seen once. Material: PBMCs or a T cell subset sorted from them (not recorded which). The source of these receptors is a man between 18 and 35 years old who had mild COVID-19 (a few samples of this study predate the infection). Cell type and time point are not known.

This CDR3 is CASSTETGGRNEQYF. CDR3 sequence (DNA): TGCGCCAGCAGCACGGAGACAGGGGGCAGAAACGAGCAGTACTTC. This chain uses TRBV5-1 with TRBJ2-7, with TRBD1 matching 10 bases. The CDR3 has 15 amino acids. Germline CDR1 SGHRS, CDR2 YFSETQ. V was pared by 4 bases and J by 5 bases, with 9 bases of the junction left unmatched.

This chain links TRBV11-2 with TRBJ2-3, with D hard to call. Trimming stripped 7 bases from V and 5 bases from J, with 7 bases between. From germline, CDR1 is SGHAT and CDR2 FQNNGV. The CDR3 covers 11 residues. CDR3: CASNPLDTQYF. The DNA for the CDR3 is TGTGCCAGCAACCCCCTAGATACGCAGTATTTT.

The table lists this clonotype with many counts. The chain carries TRBV9 and TRBJ2-7, with 12 bases aligning to TRBD1. CDR3 size: 14 residues. Germline CDR1 is SGDLS and CDR2 is YYNGEE. After removal of 4 bases from V and 6 bases from J, the junction contained 5 bases not matched to a gene. The CDR3 region has the DNA TGTGCCAGCAGCCCCCGGGACAGGGGGCGCGAGCAGTACTTC. This sequence encodes CASSPRDRGREQYF. Variable domain in full (rest from reference TRBV9 and TRBJ2-7): DSGVTQTPKHLITATGQRVTLRCSPRSGDLSVYWYQQSLDQGLQFLIQYYNGEERAKGNILERFSAQQFPDLHSELNLSSLELGDSALYFCASSPRDRGREQYFGPGTRLTVT.

The rearrangement uses TRBV6-6 and TRBJ1-1, with unresolved D. Between the trimmed V and J ends, which lost 6 bases and 5 bases, there was a span of 10 bases. Looked up from germline, CDR1 is MNHNY and CDR2 is SVGAGI (reference sequence). The CDR3 totals 12 residues. DNA for the CDR3: TGTGCCAGCAGCAAAGGGCGGACTGAAGCTTTCTTT. It specifies CASSKGRTEAFF.

This clonotype has a count of ten or more. This sequence joins TRBV12-3 or TRBV12-4 and TRBJ1-1, with 7 bases that match TRBD1. The CDR3 totals 16 residues. The ends lost 4 bases at V and 5 bases at J; junction bases unmatched: 13. Here the CDR3 reads CASSSGTDIKGTEAFF. As DNA, the CDR3 is TGTGCCAGCAGTTCCGGGACAGACATTAAGGGGACTGAAGCTTTCTTT.

This chain links TRBV28 with TRBJ2-7; 9 bases match TRBD2. The CDR3 runs to 14 residues. Germline CDR1 and CDR2: MDHEN and SYDVKM. V was clipped by 6 bases and J by 0 bases; unmatched bases: 3. CDR3: CASRQAGGSYEQYV. The CDR3 region has the DNA TGTGCCAGCAGACAAGCGGGGGGCTCCTACGAGCAGTACGTC.

The V and J genes are TRBV9 and TRBJ1-1, with unresolved D. The V and J ends lost 0 bases and 3 bases respectively, with 15 bases between them. The CDR3 loop spans 16 amino acids. Per the germline V gene, CDR1 is SGDLS and CDR2 is YYNGEE. The CDR3 reads CASSVGGVFEYTEAFF. CDR3 DNA: TGTGCCAGCAGCGTAGGGGGTGTTTTTGAGTACACTGAAGCTTTCTTT. The whole variable domain, remainder taken from reference TRBV9 and TRBJ1-1, is DSGVTQTPKHLITATGQRVTLRCSPRSGDLSVYWYQQSLDQGLQFLIQYYNGEERAKGNILERFSAQQFPDLHSELNLSSLELGDSALYFCASSVGGVFEYTEAFFGQGTRLTVV.

CDR3 in DNA: TGTGCCAGTAGTATCCCCAGGGGGGGGCATCAGCCCCAGCATTTT. This sequence encodes CASSIPRGGHQPQHF. The genes are TRBV19 and TRBJ1-5; 7 bases map to TRBD1. The CDR3 has 15 residues. V was pared by 3 bases and J by 5 bases, with 7 bases of the junction left unmatched. Germline CDR1 is LNHDA and CDR2 is SQIVND (reference sequence).

This clonotype was counted a few times. CDR3: CASSPAQGTSYEQYF. CDR3 DNA: TGTGCCAGCTCACCAGCACAGGGGACTTCCTACGAGCAGTACTTC. The chain employs TRBV18 and TRBJ2-7; a possible D gene is TRBD1 (7 bases). The germline V gene encodes CDR1 KGHSH and CDR2 LQKENI. The ends were cut back, 2 bases at V and 1 base at J, with 12 bases in the middle. This CDR3 region has 15 residues.

The rearrangement uses TRBV27 and TRBJ2-7; TRBD1 is a possible D gene (5 bases). This CDR3 has 14 amino acids. Trimming took off 5 bases at V and 4 bases at J, with 15 bases between the two ends. Germline values: CDR1 MNHEY, CDR2 SMNVEV (reference sequence). The CDR3 DNA reads TGTGCCAGCAGTCCCCTAGGGGAATATTACGAGCAGTACTTC. It codes for CASSPLGEYYEQYF.

This clonotype appeared a few times. V and J are TRBV6-5 and TRBJ1-2, with 7 bases matching TRBD1. The germline V gene has CDR1 MNHEY and CDR2 SVGAGI. CDR3 length: 13 residues. V gave up 6 bases and J gave up 4 bases; unmatched junction bases: 5. The CDR3 nucleotides read TGTGCCAGCAGCGGAACAGGGGCCTATGGCTACACCTTC. It yields the protein CASSGTGAYGYTF.

The chain links TRBV12-3 or TRBV12-4 to TRBJ2-1; D possibly corresponds to TRBD2 (6 bases). This CDR3 has 13 amino acids. V lost 4 bases and J lost 12, with 16 bases in between. CDR3 sequence reads: CASSSGLLGVQFF. CDR3 nucleotide sequence: TGTGCCAGCAGTTCGGGACTCTTGGGGGTGCAGTTCTTC.

This chain connects TRBV4-3 to TRBJ2-5; D possibly corresponds to TRBD2 (6 bases). Trimming removed 5 bases at V and 3 bases at J, with 16 bases between. The CDR3 is 15 residues long. CDR1 LGHNA and CDR2 YSLEER come from the germline V gene. The CDR3 here is CASSVYTGGEETQYF. For the CDR3, the DNA is TGCGCCAGCAGCGTCTACACCGGCGGGGAAGAGACCCAGTACTTC.

The chain is built from TRBV4-2 and TRBJ2-3; 8 bases fit TRBD2. CDR1 and CDR2 (germline): LGHNA, YNFKEQ. CDR3 length: 16 amino acids. The junction had 7 bases not matched to a gene; V was cut back by 4 bases and J by 1 base. The CDR3 coding sequence is TGTGCCAGCAGCCCCTTAGCGGGGACCGGCACAGATACGCAGTATTTT. The encoded protein is CASSPLAGTGTDTQYF.

This clonotype was detected only a few times. The V and J genes are TRBV5-5 and TRBJ2-7; possibly TRBD1 for D (5 bases). This CDR3 is built from 14 residues. Germline CDR1 SGHKS, CDR2 YYEKEE (reference sequence). V was clipped by 0 bases and J by 2 bases, with 9 bases between them. This chain's CDR3 is CASSLAQGAYEQYV. In DNA form, the CDR3 reads TGTGCCAGCAGCTTGGCCCAAGGGGCCTACGAGCAGTACGTC.

A few counts support this clonotype. The chain recombines TRBV4-3 with TRBJ1-1, with 7 bases fitting TRBD1. There are 16 residues in the CDR3. V trimming: 3 bases; J trimming: 1 base; junction bases outside the gene matches: 8. The germline V gene has CDR1 LGHNA and CDR2 YSLEER. Written as DNA, the CDR3 is TGCGCCAGCAGCCAGGCATACAGGGGAAGGAACACTGAAGCTTTCTTT. This codes for CASSQAYRGRNTEAFF.

The chain joins TRBV6-5 to TRBJ1-3; D is unresolved. The CDR3 runs to 14 residues. Germline values: CDR1 MNHEY, CDR2 SVGAGI. V was shortened by 0 bases and J by 2 bases, with 5 bases between the two germline ends. The CDR3 region is CASSYSGAGNTIYF. CDR3 coding DNA: TGTGCCAGCAGTTACTCGGGAGCTGGAAACACCATATATTTT.

V and J are TRBV7-2 and TRBJ2-3, with 7 positions matching TRBD2. Germline CDR1 reads SGHTA; CDR2 reads FQGNSA. Losses at the gene ends were 5 bases for V and 6 bases for J; bases not matched to a gene: 17. There are 17 residues in the CDR3. The CDR3 DNA is TGTGCCAGCAGCGCCCAGCCCGGGGGAGCGGGATCGGATACGCAGTATTTT. This sequence encodes CASSAQPGGAGSDTQYF.

The chain joins TRBV12-3 or TRBV12-4 to TRBJ1-1, with D possibly being TRBD1 (6 bases). The CDR3 is 14 residues long. V lost 2 bases and J lost 6, with 13 bases in between. Here the CDR3 DNA reads TGTGCCAGCAGTTTACAGGGGTTTAACGCTGAAGCTTTCTTT. It translates to CASSLQGFNAEAFF.

The chain carries TRBV19 and TRBJ2-2, with D tentatively TRBD2 (6 bases). V lost 7 bases and J 1 base, leaving 10 bases between the germline ends. CDR3 length: 14 amino acids. From germline, CDR1 is LNHDA and CDR2 SQIVND (reference sequence). CDR3 nucleotide sequence: TGTGCCAGTACGATCGGGGGGAACACCGGGGAGCTGTTTTTT. Its protein product is CASTIGGNTGELFF.

The chain couples TRBV7-2 to TRBJ2-7; 12 nucleotides align to TRBD2. Losses at the gene ends were 8 bases for V and 4 bases for J; bases not matched to a gene: 3. Germline V gives CDR1 SGHTA, CDR2 FQGNSA. The CDR3 runs to 13 residues. CDR3 region: CASLLAGGYEQYF. In DNA form, the CDR3 reads TGTGCCAGCTTACTAGCGGGGGGATACGAGCAGTACTTC.

V usage is TRBV12-3 or TRBV12-4 and J usage is TRBJ2-7; TRBD1 matches at 7 bases. There are 14 residues in the CDR3. V shed 6 bases, J shed 7 bases, and the junction held 12 bases outside the gene matches. The CDR3 protein is CASSVRGPGDEQYF. The CDR3 DNA sequence: TGTGCCAGCAGCGTGAGGGGGCCGGGTGATGAGCAGTACTTC.

The CDR3 DNA is TGTGCCAGCAGCTTAGGGGTAGGAAGCAATCAGCCCCAGCATTTT. It encodes CASSLGVGSNQPQHF. The chain links TRBV7-9 to TRBJ1-5; D remains unclear. V shed 1 base and J shed 1 base, with 8 bases lying between them. The CDR3 runs to 15 residues. Germline V gene sequence: CDR1 SEHNR, CDR2 FQNEAQ (reference sequence).

This clonotype was found a few times. V usage is TRBV3-1 and J usage is TRBJ1-1; a possible D gene is TRBD1 (5 bases). The germline gives CDR1 LGHDT, CDR2 YNNKEL (reference sequence). This CDR3 comprises 13 residues. Deletions cut 3 bases from V and 10 bases from J, with 15 bases between. CDR3 protein: CASSQPGQGLAFF. The CDR3 nucleotides read TGTGCCAGCAGCCAGCCCGGACAAGGCCTAGCTTTCTTT.

This clonotype was found a few times. This chain uses TRBV12-3 or TRBV12-4 with TRBJ1-4; no clear D gene. V was trimmed by 5 bases and J by 6 bases, leaving 4 bases between them. This CDR3 comprises 11 residues. The DNA of the CDR3 is TGTGCCAGCAGTAGGGATGAAAAACTGTTTTTT. This translates into CASSRDEKLFF.

This clonotype has just a few counts. The chain carries TRBV11-2 and TRBJ2-2; 9 bases are shared with TRBD2. With 4 bases clipped from V and 2 bases from J, the junction kept 5 bases outside the gene matches. The V gene's germline CDR1 is SGHAT and CDR2 FQNNGV. This CDR3 contains 16 residues. The CDR3 nucleotides read TGTGCCAGCAGCTATAGCGGGGGAGTAAACACCGGGGAGCTGTTTTTT. Its protein product is CASSYSGGVNTGELFF.

This clonotype was detected a few times. V gene TRBV18 combines with J gene TRBJ1-3; D is perhaps TRBD1 (5 bases). V lost 6 bases and J 7 bases, leaving 16 bases between the germline ends. Germline loops: CDR1 KGHSH, CDR2 LQKENI. The CDR3 is 14 amino acids. CDR3 in amino acids: CASSPGTVVNTIYF. The CDR3 DNA reads TGTGCCAGCTCTCCCGGGACGGTCGTGAACACCATATATTTT. Drawing the rest from reference TRBV18 and TRBJ1-3, the complete variable domain is NAGVMQNPRHLVRRRGQEARLRCSPMKGHSHVYWYRQLPEEGLKFMVYLQKENIIDESGMPKERFSAEFPKEGPSILRIQQVVRGDSAAYFCASSPGTVVNTIYFGEGSWLTVV.

This clonotype came up a few times. The chain recombines TRBV7-2 with TRBJ1-2; a possible D gene is TRBD1 (5 bases). Germline CDR1 reads SGHTA; CDR2 reads FQGNSA. The CDR3 is 17 amino acids. V was cut by 4 bases and J by 7 bases, with 25 bases left in between. The CDR3 DNA reads as TGTGCCAGCAGCTCCCGAAGGCAGGGCAGCTCCCTCGTTGGCTACACCTTC. Translated, it gives CASSSRRQGSSLVGYTF.

The V gene is TRBV25-1, the J gene TRBJ1-1; TRBD1 matches 7 bases. The germline gives CDR1 MGHDK, CDR2 SYGVNS. The CDR3 consists of 15 residues. With V trimmed by 3 bases and J by 1 base, 5 bases remained unmatched. In nucleotides, the CDR3 is TGTGCCAGCAGTGACAAACAGGGGCCGAACACTGAAGCTTTCTTT. Residues: CASSDKQGPNTEAFF. The variable domain in full, completed from reference TRBV25-1 and TRBJ1-1, reads EADIYQTPRYLVIGTGKKITLECSQTMGHDKMYWYQQDPGMELHLIHYSYGVNSTEKGDLSSESTVSRIRTEHFPLTLESARPSHTSQYLCASSDKQGPNTEAFFGQGTRLTVV.